Each of the 17 T cell receptor beta chains below was sequenced from the same sample in a study of shared clonotypes between healthy human individuals. The naive CD8 subset, CD45RO-negative cells positively selected for CCR7, excluded terminally differentiated effector memory CD45RA+ cells. Sequencing was performed with immunoSEQ multiplex PCR; in TCRdb, only in-frame clones are kept and a portion is missing. The top ten hold over 1.5% of the sample, which has around 1.9 million clones, about 93% seen once. Sequenced input: naive CD8+ T cells from PBMCs. These receptors all come from a man younger than 30 in good health. Some clones in this sample may be carry-over from other donors' samples.

The genes are TRBV25-1 and TRBJ2-1, with 8 bases that match TRBD2. Germline CDR1 is MGHDK and CDR2 is SYGVNS. Germline trimming cut 5 bases from V and 7 bases from J; bases unmatched to any gene: 10. The CDR3 spans 15 residues. In nucleotides, the CDR3 is TGTGCCAGCAGTCACAGCGGGAGAACTGGTAATGAGCAGTTCTTC. Translating it yields CASSHSGRTGNEQFF.

The chain has TRBV30 and TRBJ2-4; D may be TRBD1 or TRBD2 (5 bases each). Trimming cost V 5 bases and J 2 bases, with 16 bases left between them. The CDR3 length is 15 residues. From germline, CDR1 is GTSNPN and CDR2 SVGIG (reference sequence). The CDR3, as DNA: TGTGCCTGGGACCCCTACCAGGGACCCAAAAACATTCAGTACTTC. This codes for CAWDPYQGPKNIQYF.

Here the CDR3 reads CASMSGLGETQYF. CDR3 DNA sequence: TGTGCCAGCATGTCAGGGTTAGGAGAGACCCAGTACTTC. The chain couples TRBV2 to TRBJ2-5; maybe TRBD1 (5 bases). The CDR3 has 13 amino acids. Germline-derived CDR1 and CDR2 are SNHLY and FYNNEI. Trimming left V 7 bases short and J 4 bases short, with 13 bases between.

V gene TRBV13 combines with J gene TRBJ2-7; maybe TRBD2 (6 bases). V lost 4 bases, J lost 3 bases, and 13 bases lay in between. The CDR3 has 14 residues. CDR1 PRHDT and CDR2 FYEKMQ come from the germline V gene (reference sequence). The CDR3 bases are TGTGCCAGCAGCTCCCCGGGCGGGAACTACGAGCAGTACTTC. This gives the protein CASSSPGGNYEQYF.

The rearrangement links TRBV21-1 to TRBJ2-6; the table's TRBD1 call for D was not verified on the DNA. TRBV21-1 is deemed a pseudogene. The CDR3 loop spans 18 amino acids. CDR3 bases: TGTGCCAGCAGCAAAGGGGGACAGTTAGTTGCTGGGGCCAACGTCCTGACTTTC. Its protein product is CASSKGGQLVAGANVLTF.

This clone was found once. The chain links TRBV6-6 to TRBJ2-1, with 10 bases lining up with TRBD2. Per germline, CDR1 MNHNY and CDR2 SVGAGI (reference sequence). The V gene end was trimmed by 5 bases and the J gene end by 7 bases; junction bases not matched to a gene: 8. The CDR3 has 15 residues. The CDR3 sequence is CASSPLAGVTNEQFF. The CDR3 region has the DNA TGTGCCAGCAGTCCTCTAGCGGGAGTAACAAATGAGCAGTTCTTC.

This rearrangement joins TRBV28 to TRBJ2-7, with D unresolved. V dropped 5 bases and J dropped 3 bases, with 8 bases sitting between them. This CDR3 contains 12 residues. Germline V gene data show CDR1 as MDHEN and CDR2 as SYDVKM. CDR3 bases: TGTGCCAGCAGTCGGAATTTCTACGAGCAGTACTTC. Its protein is CASSRNFYEQYF.

V and J are TRBV7-8 and TRBJ2-3, with D perhaps TRBD1 (6 bases). V lost 1 base, J lost 0 bases, and 11 bases lay in between. The germline gives CDR1 SGHVS, CDR2 FQNEAQ. This CDR3 has 16 residues. The CDR3 reads CASSLGTASSTDTQYF. The DNA for the CDR3 is TGTGCCAGCAGCTTAGGGACAGCTTCCAGCACAGATACGCAGTATTTT.

The gene calls are TRBV27 and TRBJ1-1; 10 bases map to TRBD1. This CDR3 is 17 amino acids long. CDR1 MNHEY and CDR2 SMNVEV come from the germline V gene (reference sequence). Unmatched junction bases numbered 6, after V lost 1 base and J lost 1 base. CDR3: CASSLLLGTGANTEAFF. CDR3 nucleotides: TGTGCCAGCAGTTTATTATTAGGGACAGGGGCGAACACTGAAGCTTTCTTT.

The chain is built from TRBV6-6 and TRBJ1-2; D is unresolved. Germline CDR1 is MNHNY and CDR2 is SVGAGI (reference sequence). The CDR3 contains 12 residues. V lost 8 bases and J 7 bases, leaving 14 bases between the germline ends. CDR3 in DNA: TGTGCCAGCGGTCCCCTCAAGGGTGGCTACACCTTC. This gives the protein CASGPLKGGYTF.

This chain joins TRBV10-3 and TRBJ1-1, with TRBD1 as a possible D gene (6 bases). Germline CDR1 is ENHRY and CDR2 is SYGVKD. Trimming stripped 2 bases from V and 0 bases from J, with 16 bases between. The CDR3 totals 17 residues. The CDR3 DNA reads as TGTGCCATCAGTGAGGTTAGCAGGGGAATCATGAACACTGAAGCTTTCTTT. Protein product: CAISEVSRGIMNTEAFF.

The CDR3 DNA follows: TGTGCCAGCAGCACTAGCGGGTTCTTAGCCAAAAACATTCAGTACTTC. It yields the protein CASSTSGFLAKNIQYF. The V and J genes are TRBV7-9 and TRBJ2-4; 9 bases fit TRBD2. V was clipped by 5 bases and J by 0 bases; unmatched bases: 5. Per germline, CDR1 SEHNR and CDR2 FQNEAQ (reference sequence). The CDR3 runs 16 residues.

The chain joins TRBV7-9 to TRBJ2-5; 10 bases are shared with TRBD1. J gave up 5 bases and V 4 bases, and 4 bases lay outside the gene matches. The CDR3 covers 14 residues. Germline V gene lookup returns CDR1 SEHNR and CDR2 FQNEAQ (reference sequence). The CDR3 loop reads CASSSDRGRETQYF. As DNA, the CDR3 is TGTGCCAGCAGCTCGGACAGGGGGAGGGAGACCCAGTACTTC.

The rearrangement links TRBV27 to TRBJ1-2, with D possibly matching TRBD1 (6 bases). This CDR3 contains 15 residues. Trimming stripped 9 bases from V and 4 bases from J, with 21 bases between. CDR1 is MNHEY, CDR2 SMNVEV, per germline (reference sequence). The CDR3 coding sequence is TGTGCCAGTGGGCTGGGGGCCACCACGGGCTATGGCTACACCTTC. It translates to CASGLGATTGYGYTF.

This sequence joins TRBV13 and TRBJ2-1, with 7 bases fitting TRBD2. The junction had 4 bases not matched to a gene; V was cut back by 1 base and J by 7 bases. The CDR3 is made up of 14 amino acids. The germline V gene has CDR1 PRHDT and CDR2 FYEKMQ (reference sequence). CDR3: CASSLAGGSNEQFF. In DNA form, the CDR3 reads TGTGCCAGCAGCTTAGCGGGAGGAAGTAATGAGCAGTTCTTC.

The genes are TRBV27 and TRBJ2-7; TRBD1 matches at 8 bases. Germline assignment: CDR1 MNHEY and CDR2 SMNVEV (reference sequence). V lost 10 bases, J lost 7 bases, and 12 bases stayed unmatched. The CDR3 runs 13 residues. CDR3 amino acids: CATRQGLSAEQYF. Here the CDR3 DNA reads TGTGCCACCCGACAGGGGTTGTCGGCGGAGCAGTACTTC.

The chain couples TRBV9 to TRBJ2-3; 7 bases map to TRBD1. The CDR3 loop spans 15 amino acids. CDR1 and CDR2 from the germline V gene are SGDLS and YYNGEE. With V trimmed by 3 bases and J by 6 bases, 10 bases remained unmatched. Written as DNA, the CDR3 is TGTGCCAGCAGCGACAGGGGCCGTAACAGTGATACGCAGTATTTT. This codes for CASSDRGRNSDTQYF. The full variable domain, rest sourced from reference TRBV9 and TRBJ2-3, is DSGVTQTPKHLITATGQRVTLRCSPRSGDLSVYWYQQSLDQGLQFLIQYYNGEERAKGNILERFSAQQFPDLHSELNLSSLELGDSALYFCASSDRGRNSDTQYFGPGTRLTVL.